This T cell receptor beta chain was sequenced for a study of response to subunit inactivated influenza vaccine. General study findings and limits: A suggestion made by the authors is that each seasonal influenza vaccination recruits few new T cells.

A remark on this clonotype: Its specificity is unknown.

TCRdb reanalysed the RT-PCR reads using MiXCR and keeps one entry per CDR3 protein. The sample contains 650,000 to 700,000 distinct CDR3 sequences, less than 20% of which appear only once. The CDR3 is 15 amino acids. The germline gives CDR1 SEHNR, CDR2 FQNEAQ (reference sequence). Trimming at V came to 5 bases and at J to 9 bases, leaving 13 bases not matched to a gene. The sample consisted of PBMCs from blood, taken about 12 days after vaccination. The V gene is TRBV7-9, the J gene TRBJ2-7, with TRBD1 identical over 10 bases. This receptor was taken from a middle-aged man who received an inactivated influenza vaccine. Here the CDR3 reads CASSPTGTGDLGQYF. Written as DNA, the CDR3 is TGTGCCAGCAGCCCGACCGGGACAGGGGACTTAGGGCAGTACTTC.